These 10 T cell receptor beta chains were all obtained from the same sample, sequenced in a study of T cell responses to AZD1222 COVID-19 vaccine. TCRdb keeps only in-frame clones here, not all; method: immunoSEQ multiplex PCR. In the table there are roughly 200,000 clones, about 93% of which are singletons. The sample here was peripheral blood, taken on day 0 of MenACWY control vaccination. The receptors were sampled from an adult in good health.

The CDR3: CASSPQSTGSDTQYF. CDR3 bases: TGTGCCAGCTCACCACAAAGCACGGGTTCAGATACGCAGTATTTT. The chain uses TRBV18 and TRBJ2-3, with D unresolved. The CDR3 runs to 15 residues. V lost 1 base, J lost 4 bases, and 12 bases lay in between. Germline V CDR1 and CDR2: KGHSH, LQKENI.

In DNA form, the CDR3 reads TGTGCCAGCAGTTTATTCGGGCAGGGGGCGGATGGCTACACCTTC. As protein: CASSLFGQGADGYTF. This sequence joins TRBV27 and TRBJ1-2; 8 bases are shared with TRBD1. The V gene's germline CDR1 is MNHEY and CDR2 SMNVEV (reference sequence). The trim removed 1 base at V and 6 bases at J, leaving 7 bases unmatched. The CDR3 contains 15 residues.

This rearrangement joins TRBV6-5 to TRBJ1-2; 8 bases map to TRBD1. The CDR3 has 13 residues. Unmatched junction bases numbered 6, after V lost 8 bases and J lost 4 bases. Looked up from germline, CDR1 is MNHEY and CDR2 is SVGAGI. CDR3 sequence (DNA): TGTGCCAGCGGAATAGGACAGGGCTATGGCTACACCTTC. Protein: CASGIGQGYGYTF.

This chain connects TRBV4-1 to TRBJ2-7, with TRBD1 identical over 8 bases. CDR1 and CDR2 from the germline V gene are MGHRA and YSYEKL. V dropped 4 bases and J dropped 2; count of bases not matched to a gene: 10. This CDR3 spans 16 amino acids. The CDR3 sequence is CASSPRQGTQAYEQYF. CDR3 nucleotide sequence: TGCGCCAGCAGCCCTAGACAGGGGACCCAGGCCTACGAGCAGTACTTC.

The CDR3 reads CASSIRQGVNQPQHF. For the CDR3, the DNA is TGTGCCAGCAGTATCCGACAGGGGGTGAATCAGCCCCAGCATTTT. The V call is TRBV27, the J call TRBJ1-5; 9 bases map to TRBD1. The ends lost 5 bases at V and 4 bases at J; junction bases unmatched: 6. The CDR3 spans 15 residues. Germline loops: CDR1 MNHEY, CDR2 SMNVEV (reference sequence).

This sequence joins TRBV19 and TRBJ2-5; weak D call: TRBD2 (7 bases). Trimming cost V 4 bases and J 5 bases, with 14 bases left between them. The germline V gene has CDR1 LNHDA and CDR2 SQIVND (reference sequence). CDR3 length: 14 amino acids. CDR3 loop: CASSSGRGHETQYF. DNA for the CDR3: TGTGCCAGTAGTAGCGGGCGGGGGCACGAGACCCAGTACTTC.

The chain uses TRBV10-2 and TRBJ1-2; maybe TRBD1 (5 bases). The CDR3 consists of 15 residues. In germline, CDR1 is WSHSY, CDR2 SAAADI. V lost 7 bases and J lost 3, with 18 bases in between. The chain's CDR3 is CASNIGTANDYGYTF. In DNA, the CDR3 is TGCGCCAGCAATATAGGGACGGCTAACGACTATGGCTACACCTTC.

The chain has TRBV7-2 and TRBJ1-1; 9 bases map to TRBD1. V was pared by 6 bases and J by 4 bases, with 3 bases of the junction left unmatched. This CDR3 comprises 13 residues. Germline V CDR1 and CDR2: SGHTA, FQGNSA. CDR3 protein: CASRTGGGTEAFF. The CDR3 nucleotides read TGTGCCAGCAGAACAGGGGGCGGCACTGAAGCTTTCTTT. Together with reference TRBV7-2 and TRBJ1-1, the CDR3 gives the full variable domain: GAGVSQSPSNKVTEKGKDVELRCDPISGHTALYWYRQSLGQGLEFLIYFQGNSAPDKSGLPSDRFSAERTGGSVSTLTIQRTQQEDSAVYLCASRTGGGTEAFFGQGTRLTVV.

The rearrangement uses TRBV5-6 and TRBJ2-5; D unresolved. Germline-derived CDR1 and CDR2 are SGHDT and YYEEEE. V dropped 3 bases and J dropped 2 bases, with 14 bases sitting between them. This CDR3 spans 15 amino acids. This CDR3 reads CASSSNPHRQETQYF. DNA of the CDR3: TGTGCCAGCAGCTCAAACCCCCATAGGCAAGAGACCCAGTACTTC.

V usage is TRBV3-1 (or the pseudogene TRBV3-2) and J usage is TRBJ1-2; 10 bases align to TRBD1. V shed 4 bases, J shed 8 bases, and the junction held 4 bases outside the gene matches. The CDR3 consists of 13 residues. Germline V CDR1 and CDR2: LGHDT, YNNKEL (reference sequence). DNA for the CDR3: TGTGCCAGCAGCCTTGACAGGGGGCGGGGCTACACCTTC. It encodes CASSLDRGRGYTF.